The next 26 T cell receptor beta chains were all read from a single sample in a study of human T cells and chemical hapten exposure. The time point is: healthy volunteer bleed at 6 weeks. The authors' total RNA extraction used unfractionated whole blood. Via MiXCR, TCRdb re-called the RACE reads, giving one row per CDR3 protein. The sample includes some 78,000 distinct CDR3 sequences, over 7% of them seen just once. The specimen sequenced was whole blood. Receptors originate from a male donor in good health. Some clones in this sample may be carry-over from other donors' samples.

The chain is built from TRBV7-2 and TRBJ1-5, with unresolved D. Between the trimmed V and J ends, which lost 4 bases and 4 bases, there was a span of 5 bases. Per germline, CDR1 SGHTA and CDR2 FQGNSA. There are 12 residues in the CDR3. CDR3 in DNA: TGTGCCAGCAGCTCACCTAATCAGCCCCAGCATTTT. This codes for CASSSPNQPQHF.

The V and J genes are TRBV29-1 and TRBJ1-1; D ambiguous. Germline V lookup: CDR1 SQVTM, CDR2 ANQGSEA. CDR3 length: 13 residues. Trimming removed 4 bases from V and 2 bases from J, with 11 bases in between. CDR3 DNA sequence: TGCAGCGTTGCTATCAGCCTAAACACTGAAGCTTTCTTT. Residues: CSVAISLNTEAFF.

The rearrangement uses TRBV20-1 and TRBJ2-7, with D possibly TRBD2 on 6 matching bases. Trimming pared 6 bases from V and 1 base from J, leaving 13 bases between. The CDR3 consists of 13 residues. CDR1 is DFQATT and CDR2 is SNEGSKA in the germline V gene (reference sequence). The CDR3 DNA sequence: TGCAGTGCCACCCTGGCGGGGTCCTACGAGCAGTACTTC. This sequence encodes CSATLAGSYEQYF.

There are a few counts of this clonotype. This CDR3 is CASTPRLAGAREQFF. In DNA form, the CDR3 reads TGTGCCAGCACCCCACGGCTAGCGGGAGCGAGGGAGCAGTTCTTC. This chain links TRBV6-5 with TRBJ2-1; 10 bases line up with TRBD2. The CDR3 is made up of 15 amino acids. V was pared by 7 bases and J by 10 bases, with 13 bases of the junction left unmatched. Germline lookup yields CDR1 MNHEY and CDR2 SVGAGI.

The chain is built from TRBV20-1 and TRBJ2-7; 7 positions agree with TRBD2. With V trimmed by 1 base and J by 7 bases, 10 bases remained unmatched. Per the germline V gene, CDR1 is DFQATT and CDR2 is SNEGSKA (reference sequence). The CDR3 is 14 amino acids. The chain's CDR3 is CSARVAGRWGEQYF. The CDR3 nucleotides are TGCAGTGCTAGAGTAGCGGGTCGGTGGGGGGAGCAGTACTTC.

This sequence joins TRBV4-3 and TRBJ1-5; no firm D call. The CDR3 consists of 15 residues. Germline-derived CDR1 and CDR2 are LGHNA and YSLEER. Trimming stripped 0 bases from V and 0 bases from J, with 6 bases between. CDR3 region: CASSQDSNSNQPQHF. As DNA, the CDR3 is TGCGCCAGCAGCCAAGACAGTAATAGCAATCAGCCCCAGCATTTT.

This clonotype was recorded a few times. The V gene is TRBV27, the J gene TRBJ2-2; the match to TRBD2 covers 7 bases. CDR3 length: 16 amino acids. V trimming: 5 bases; J trimming: 1 base; junction bases outside the gene matches: 7. Per germline, CDR1 MNHEY and CDR2 SMNVEV (reference sequence). CDR3 bases: TGTGCCAGCAGTACCCAGGGCGGGGGGAACACCGGGGAGCTGTTTTTT. Its protein product is CASSTQGGGNTGELFF.

Regarding this clonotype: Mismatch with germline at one junction end may stem from a read error. The V and J genes are TRBV2 and TRBJ1-5; no definite D call. This CDR3 region has 15 residues. Germline V CDR1 and CDR2: SNHLY, FYNNEI. The CDR3 sequence: CVSSERFSGNQPQHF. The DNA of the CDR3 is TGTGTCAGCAGTGAAAGGTTTTCGGGCAATCAGCCCCAGCATTTT.

This clonotype showed up many times. The chain carries TRBV5-4 and TRBJ2-2; a weak D match, TRBD1 (5 bases). CDR3 size: 16 residues. V was shortened by 1 base and J by 0 bases, with 10 bases between the two germline ends. CDR1 is SGHNT and CDR2 is YYREEE in the germline V gene (reference sequence). CDR3 sequence (DNA): TGTGCCAGCAGCTTGATGCAGGGCCCGAACACCGGGGAGCTGTTTTTT. It codes for CASSLMQGPNTGELFF. Full variable domain (rest looked up from reference TRBV5-4 and TRBJ2-2): ETGVTQSPTHLIKTRGQQVTLRCSSQSGHNTVSWYQQALGQGPQFIFQYYREEENGRGNFPPRFSGLQFPNYSSELNVNALELDDSALYLCASSLMQGPNTGELFFGEGSRLTVL.

This clonotype came up a few times. V is TRBV6-2 or TRBV6-3 and J is TRBJ1-5; D gene ambiguous. The CDR3 totals 13 residues. Trimming removed 8 bases from V and 0 bases from J, with 8 bases in between. CDR1 is MNHEY and CDR2 is SVGEGT in the germline V gene. CDR3 sequence reads: CASEGDSNQPQHF. In DNA form, the CDR3 reads TGTGCCAGCGAGGGAGATAGCAATCAGCCCCAGCATTTT.

The genes are TRBV19 and TRBJ1-1, with 8 bases matching TRBD1. Germline CDR1 reads LNHDA; CDR2 reads SQIVND (reference sequence). The trim removed 10 bases at V and 4 bases at J, leaving 8 bases unmatched. This CDR3 comprises 13 residues. The chain's CDR3 is CATAGGIGTEAFF. CDR3 nucleotide sequence: TGTGCCACGGCAGGGGGCATTGGCACTGAAGCTTTCTTT.

The CDR3 spells CASSLNGGGAPETQYF. The CDR3 bases are TGTGCCAGCAGCTTAAATGGCGGGGGGGCCCCGGAGACCCAGTACTTC. V is TRBV7-2 and J is TRBJ2-5, with 9 bases aligning to TRBD2. Germline CDR1 is SGHTA and CDR2 is FQGNSA. The V segment lost 2 bases and the J segment 5 bases; nucleotides outside the gene matches: 9. The CDR3 extends over 16 amino acids.

This clonotype was picked up a small number of times. This CDR3 is CASHRGFNQPQHF. The CDR3 nucleotides are TGTGCCAGTCACCGGGGGTTCAATCAGCCCCAGCATTTT. This sequence joins TRBV19 and TRBJ1-5; D perhaps matches TRBD1 (5 bases). From germline, CDR1 is LNHDA and CDR2 SQIVND (reference sequence). The CDR3 is 13 residues long. Deletions cut 8 bases from V and 3 bases from J, with 11 bases between.

This clonotype was seen only a few times. The J gene is TRBJ1-5, the V gene TRBV2; D is ambiguous. Germline V lookup: CDR1 SNHLY, CDR2 FYNNEI. This CDR3 comprises 15 residues. V was trimmed by 2 bases and J by 0 bases, leaving 8 bases between them. The CDR3 is CASSEYYTSNQPQHF. CDR3 bases: TGTGCCAGCAGTGAATATTACACTAGCAATCAGCCCCAGCATTTT.

A few counts support this clonotype. The chain links TRBV7-9 to TRBJ1-5; no reliable D call. The CDR3 covers 14 residues. Germline CDR1 reads SEHNR; CDR2 reads FQNEAQ (reference sequence). Deletions cut 5 bases from V and 5 bases from J, with 13 bases between. The CDR3 loop is CASSPTTGDQPQHF. For the CDR3, the DNA is TGTGCCAGCAGCCCGACTACGGGTGATCAGCCCCAGCATTTT.

The V gene is TRBV6-2 or TRBV6-3, the J gene TRBJ1-4; 7 bases agree with TRBD1. The V gene's germline CDR1 is MNHEY and CDR2 SVGEGT. V shed 2 bases, J shed 6 bases, and the junction held 12 bases outside the gene matches. CDR3 length equals 17 residues. The CDR3 DNA follows: TGTGCCAGCAGTTACGACCAGGGACAGTCTGGAGATGAAAAACTGTTTTTT. It specifies CASSYDQGQSGDEKLFF.

This rearrangement joins TRBV6-1 to TRBJ2-3; perhaps D is TRBD1 or TRBD2 (6 bases each). Looked up from germline, CDR1 is MNHNS and CDR2 is SASEGT. The CDR3 runs 15 residues. V was shortened by 0 bases and J by 5 bases, with 12 bases between the two germline ends. The CDR3 DNA reads TGTGCCAGCAGTGAAGCGGTCGGGGGCGGAGATACGCAGTATTTT. This translates into CASSEAVGGGDTQYF.

This clonotype was found a few times. V gene TRBV12-5 combines with J gene TRBJ1-4; 8 positions match TRBD1. Germline trimming cut 3 bases from V and 8 bases from J; bases unmatched to any gene: 11. Germline assignment: CDR1 LGHNT and CDR2 FRNRAP. The CDR3 length is 16 residues. CDR3 amino acids: CASGFLLTGEEEKLFF. The CDR3 DNA is TGTGCTAGTGGTTTCCTTTTGACAGGGGAGGAAGAAAAACTGTTTTTT.

This chain connects TRBV29-1 to TRBJ2-1, with D possibly being TRBD1 (5 bases). There are 12 residues in the CDR3. Germline V gene data show CDR1 as SQVTM and CDR2 as ANQGSEA. V was pared by 4 bases and J by 5 bases, with 9 bases between. CDR3 loop: CSVVRVNNEQFF. The DNA for the CDR3 is TGCAGCGTTGTCAGGGTTAACAATGAGCAGTTCTTC.

This clonotype came up many times. The J gene is TRBJ2-3, the V gene TRBV29-1; the D is unclear. Germline V gene sequence: CDR1 SQVTM, CDR2 ANQGSEA. V shed 5 bases and J shed 0 bases, with 12 bases lying between them. The CDR3 runs 14 residues. As DNA, the CDR3 is TGCAGCGTTCCTACAGAAGGTAGCACAGATACGCAGTATTTT. This sequence encodes CSVPTEGSTDTQYF.

This clonotype was seen more than once but under ten times. The chain has TRBV2 and TRBJ1-4; D possibly corresponds to TRBD1 (5 bases). Germline V lookup: CDR1 SNHLY, CDR2 FYNNEI. CDR3 length equals 16 residues. The V gene lost 3 bases and the J gene lost 1 base, with 12 bases spanning the gap. For the CDR3, the DNA is TGTGCCAGCAGTGATGAGGGGTTGAAAACTAATGAAAAACTGTTTTTT. This translates into CASSDEGLKTNEKLFF.

This clonotype has a handful of counts. This chain uses TRBV6-2 or TRBV6-3 with TRBJ1-1; no definite D call. The V gene lost 6 bases and the J gene lost 0 bases, with 8 bases spanning the gap. Germline CDR1 MNHEY, CDR2 SVGEGT. The CDR3 is 13 residues long. The CDR3 sequence is CASSPTMNTEAFF. The DNA for the CDR3 is TGTGCCAGCAGCCCGACCATGAACACTGAAGCTTTCTTT.

This chain joins TRBV6-5 and TRBJ2-5; 9 bases match TRBD1. Trimming took 6 bases from V and 8 from J; bases not matched to a gene: 10. The CDR3 extends over 14 amino acids. Germline CDR1 and CDR2: MNHEY and SVGAGI. DNA of the CDR3: TGTGCCAGCAGCCCCGGACAGGGGTGGAAAACCCAGTACTTC. Residues: CASSPGQGWKTQYF.

The chain couples TRBV20-1 to TRBJ1-4, with D maybe TRBD1 (6 bases). This CDR3 region has 15 residues. Trimming took 1 base from V and 0 from J, leaving 9 bases between them. Germline loops: CDR1 DFQATT, CDR2 SNEGSKA (reference sequence). CDR3 loop: CSARAGTTTNEKLFF. The CDR3 region has the DNA TGCAGTGCTAGAGCCGGGACAACAACTAATGAAAAACTGTTTTTT.

The gene calls are TRBV6-6 and TRBJ1-5; D perhaps matches TRBD1 (5 bases). This CDR3 has 17 amino acids. The germline V and J ends were trimmed by 4 bases and 0 bases, with 16 bases remaining between them. CDR1 is MNHNY and CDR2 is SVGAGI in the germline V gene (reference sequence). The CDR3 sequence is CASSSVLAGLSNQPQHF. CDR3 nucleotides: TGTGCCAGCAGTTCCGTTTTGGCAGGGCTTAGCAATCAGCCCCAGCATTTT.

This clonotype showed up many times. The chain is built from TRBV12-3 or TRBV12-4 and TRBJ1-5; no firm D call. V lost 3 bases, J lost 1 base, and 7 bases lay in between. This CDR3 comprises 14 residues. The CDR3 nucleotides read TGTGCCAGCAGTTTTGTGGGAAGCAATCAGCCCCAGCATTTT. Protein product: CASSFVGSNQPQHF.